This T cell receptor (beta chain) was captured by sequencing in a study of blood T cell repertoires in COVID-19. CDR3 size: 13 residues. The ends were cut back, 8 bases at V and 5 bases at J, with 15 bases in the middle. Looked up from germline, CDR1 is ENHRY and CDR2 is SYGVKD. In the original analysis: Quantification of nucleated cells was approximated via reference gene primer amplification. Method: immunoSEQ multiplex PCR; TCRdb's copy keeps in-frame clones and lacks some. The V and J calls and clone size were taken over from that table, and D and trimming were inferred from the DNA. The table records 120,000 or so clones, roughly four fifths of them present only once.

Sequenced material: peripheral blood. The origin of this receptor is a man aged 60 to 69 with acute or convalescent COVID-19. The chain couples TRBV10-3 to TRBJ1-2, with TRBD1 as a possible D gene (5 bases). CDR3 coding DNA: TGTGCCATCCGGGACCCCCGGGAGTATGGCTACACCTTC. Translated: CAIRDPREYGYTF.